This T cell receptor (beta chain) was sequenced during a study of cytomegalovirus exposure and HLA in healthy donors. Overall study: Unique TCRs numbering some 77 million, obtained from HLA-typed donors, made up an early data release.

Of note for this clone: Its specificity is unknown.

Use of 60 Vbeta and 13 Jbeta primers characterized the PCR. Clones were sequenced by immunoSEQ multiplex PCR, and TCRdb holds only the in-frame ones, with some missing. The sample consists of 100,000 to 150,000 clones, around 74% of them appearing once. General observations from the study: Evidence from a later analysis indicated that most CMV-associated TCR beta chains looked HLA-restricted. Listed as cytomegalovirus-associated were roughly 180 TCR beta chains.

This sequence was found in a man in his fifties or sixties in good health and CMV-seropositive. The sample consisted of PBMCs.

DNA for the CDR3: TGTGCCAGTAGTAAACCGGACAGGGGAAACACCATATATTTT. Its translation: CASSKPDRGNTIYF. This chain uses TRBV19 with TRBJ1-3, with 7 bases matching TRBD1. Germline CDR1 and CDR2: LNHDA and SQIVND (reference sequence). The V and J ends lost 4 bases and 4 bases, in that order; junction bases with no gene match: 4. The length of the CDR3 is 14 residues.